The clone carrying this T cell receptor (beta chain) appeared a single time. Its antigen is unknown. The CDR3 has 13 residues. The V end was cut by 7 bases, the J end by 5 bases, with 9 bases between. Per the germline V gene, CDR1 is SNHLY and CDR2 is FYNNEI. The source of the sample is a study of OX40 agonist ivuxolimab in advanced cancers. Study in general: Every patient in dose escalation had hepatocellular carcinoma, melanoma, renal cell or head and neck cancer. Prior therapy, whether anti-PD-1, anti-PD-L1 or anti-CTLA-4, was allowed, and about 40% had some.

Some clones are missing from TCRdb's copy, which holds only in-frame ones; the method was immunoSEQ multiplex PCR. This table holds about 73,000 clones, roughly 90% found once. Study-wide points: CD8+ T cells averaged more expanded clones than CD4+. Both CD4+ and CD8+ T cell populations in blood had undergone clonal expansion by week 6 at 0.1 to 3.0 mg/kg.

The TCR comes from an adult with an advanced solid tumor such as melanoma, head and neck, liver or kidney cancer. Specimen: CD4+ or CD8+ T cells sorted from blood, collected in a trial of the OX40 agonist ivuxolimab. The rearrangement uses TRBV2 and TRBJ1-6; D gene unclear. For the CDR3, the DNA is TGTGCCAGCACACGGGAAAATAATTCACCCCTCCACTTT. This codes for CASTRENNSPLHF. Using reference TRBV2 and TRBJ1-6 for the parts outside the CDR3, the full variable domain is EPEVTQTPSHQVTQMGQEVILRCVPISNHLYFYWYRQILGQKVEFLVSFYNNEISEKSEIFDDQFSVERPDGSNFTLKIRSTKLEDSAMYFCASTRENNSPLHFGNGTRLTVT.